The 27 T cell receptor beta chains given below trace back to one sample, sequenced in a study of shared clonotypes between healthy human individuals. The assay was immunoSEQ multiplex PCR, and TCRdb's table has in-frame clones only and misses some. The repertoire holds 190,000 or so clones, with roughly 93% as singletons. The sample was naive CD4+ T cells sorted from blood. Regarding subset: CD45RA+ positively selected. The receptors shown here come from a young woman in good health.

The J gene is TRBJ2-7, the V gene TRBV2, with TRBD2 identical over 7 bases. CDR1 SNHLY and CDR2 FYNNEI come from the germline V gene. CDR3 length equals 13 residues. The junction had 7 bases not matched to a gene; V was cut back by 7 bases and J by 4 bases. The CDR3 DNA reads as TGTGCCAGCATAGGGACGGGGGGTTACGAGCAGTACTTC. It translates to CASIGTGGYEQYF.

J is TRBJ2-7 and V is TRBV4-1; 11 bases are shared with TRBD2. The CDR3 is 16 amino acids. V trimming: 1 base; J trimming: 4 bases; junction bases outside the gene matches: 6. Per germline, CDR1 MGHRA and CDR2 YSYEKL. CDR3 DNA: TGCGCCAGCAGCCAAGGGAGGGCTAGCGGGAGGTACGAGCAGTACTTC. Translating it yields CASSQGRASGRYEQYF.

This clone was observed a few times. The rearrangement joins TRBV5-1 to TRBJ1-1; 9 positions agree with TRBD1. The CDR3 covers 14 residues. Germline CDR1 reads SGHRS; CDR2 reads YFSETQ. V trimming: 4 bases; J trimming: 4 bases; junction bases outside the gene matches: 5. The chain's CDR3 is CASSPRTGVTEAFF. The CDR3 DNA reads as TGCGCCAGCAGCCCGCGGACAGGGGTCACTGAAGCTTTCTTT.

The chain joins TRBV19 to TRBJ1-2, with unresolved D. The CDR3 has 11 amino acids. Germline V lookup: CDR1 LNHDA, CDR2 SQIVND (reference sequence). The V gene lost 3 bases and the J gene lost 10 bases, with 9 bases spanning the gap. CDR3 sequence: CASSILGFYTF. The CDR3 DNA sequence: TGTGCCAGTAGTATTCTGGGATTCTACACCTTC.

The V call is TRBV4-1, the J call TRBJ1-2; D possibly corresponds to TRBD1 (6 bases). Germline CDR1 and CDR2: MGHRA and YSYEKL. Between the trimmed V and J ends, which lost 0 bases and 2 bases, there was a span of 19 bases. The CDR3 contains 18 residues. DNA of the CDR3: TGCGCCAGCAGCCAAGATGTGGTACGAGGACAGAAGAACTATGGCTACACCTTC. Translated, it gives CASSQDVVRGQKNYGYTF.

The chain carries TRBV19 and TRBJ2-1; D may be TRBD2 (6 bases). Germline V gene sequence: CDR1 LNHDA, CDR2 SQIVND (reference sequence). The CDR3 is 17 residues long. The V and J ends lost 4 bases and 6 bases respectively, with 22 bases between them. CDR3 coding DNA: TGTGCCAGTAGTACCCCAAGATCGGGACTGGGCTTCAATGAGCAGTTCTTC. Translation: CASSTPRSGLGFNEQFF.

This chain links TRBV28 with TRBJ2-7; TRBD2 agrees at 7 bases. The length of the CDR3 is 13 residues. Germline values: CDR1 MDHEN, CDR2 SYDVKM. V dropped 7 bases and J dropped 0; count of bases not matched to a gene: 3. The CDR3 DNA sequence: TGTGCCAGCACTAGCGGCAACTCCTACGAGCAGTACTTC. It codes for CASTSGNSYEQYF. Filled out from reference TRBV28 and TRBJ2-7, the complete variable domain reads DVKVTQSSRYLVKRTGEKVFLECVQDMDHENMFWYRQDPGLGLRLIYFSYDVKMKEKGDIPEGYSVSREKKERFSLILESASTNQTSMYLCASTSGNSYEQYFGPGTRLTVT.

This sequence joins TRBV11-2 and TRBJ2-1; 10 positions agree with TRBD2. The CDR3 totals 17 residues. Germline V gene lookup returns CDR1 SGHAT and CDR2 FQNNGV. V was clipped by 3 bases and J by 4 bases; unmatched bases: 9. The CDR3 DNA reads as TGTGCCAGCAGCTTGAGACTAGCGGGCCCACAGTACAATGAGCAGTTCTTC. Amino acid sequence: CASSLRLAGPQYNEQFF.

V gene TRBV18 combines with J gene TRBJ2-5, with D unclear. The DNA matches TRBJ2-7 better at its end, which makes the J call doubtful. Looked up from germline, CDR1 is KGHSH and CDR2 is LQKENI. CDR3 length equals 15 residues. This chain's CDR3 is CASSPIKGNLYEQYF. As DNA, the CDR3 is TGTGCCAGCTCACCAATTAAAGGGAACCTATACGAGCAGTACTTC.

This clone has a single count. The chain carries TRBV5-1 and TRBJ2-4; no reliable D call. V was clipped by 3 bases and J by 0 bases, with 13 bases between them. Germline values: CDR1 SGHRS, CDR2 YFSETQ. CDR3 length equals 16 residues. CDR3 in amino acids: CASSSHFGSAKNIQYF. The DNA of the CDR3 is TGCGCCAGCAGCTCCCACTTCGGGTCAGCCAAAAACATTCAGTACTTC.

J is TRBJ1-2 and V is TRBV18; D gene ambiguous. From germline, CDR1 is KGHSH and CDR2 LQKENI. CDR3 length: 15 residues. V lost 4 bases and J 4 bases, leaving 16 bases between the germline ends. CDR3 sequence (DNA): TGTGCCAGCTCACTCAGATCAGGAGCTCTCTATGGCTACACCTTC. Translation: CASSLRSGALYGYTF.

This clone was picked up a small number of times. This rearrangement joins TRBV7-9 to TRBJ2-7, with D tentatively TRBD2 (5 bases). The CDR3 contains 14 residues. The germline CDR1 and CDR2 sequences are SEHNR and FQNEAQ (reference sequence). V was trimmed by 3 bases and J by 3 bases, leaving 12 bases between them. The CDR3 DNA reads TGTGCCAGCAGCTTCAGTACGGGAAGCTACGAGCAGTACTTC. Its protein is CASSFSTGSYEQYF.

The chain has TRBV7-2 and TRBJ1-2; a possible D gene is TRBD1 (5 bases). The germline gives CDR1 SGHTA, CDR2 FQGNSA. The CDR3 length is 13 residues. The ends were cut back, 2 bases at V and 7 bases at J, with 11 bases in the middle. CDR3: CASSLLQGAGYTF. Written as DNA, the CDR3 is TGTGCCAGCAGCTTACTTCAGGGCGCTGGCTACACCTTC.

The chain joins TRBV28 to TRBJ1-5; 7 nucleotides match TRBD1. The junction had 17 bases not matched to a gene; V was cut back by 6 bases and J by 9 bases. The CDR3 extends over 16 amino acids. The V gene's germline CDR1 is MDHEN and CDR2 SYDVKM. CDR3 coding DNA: TGTGCCAGCAGCCGCGGTGACAGGGACGAGGGAGGGCCCCAGCATTTT. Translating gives CASSRGDRDEGGPQHF.

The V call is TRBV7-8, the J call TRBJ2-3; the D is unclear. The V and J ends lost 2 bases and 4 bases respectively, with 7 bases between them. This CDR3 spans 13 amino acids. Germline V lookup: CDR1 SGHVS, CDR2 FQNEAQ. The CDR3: CASSLQAPDTQYF. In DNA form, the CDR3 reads TGTGCCAGCAGCTTACAGGCTCCAGATACGCAGTATTTT.

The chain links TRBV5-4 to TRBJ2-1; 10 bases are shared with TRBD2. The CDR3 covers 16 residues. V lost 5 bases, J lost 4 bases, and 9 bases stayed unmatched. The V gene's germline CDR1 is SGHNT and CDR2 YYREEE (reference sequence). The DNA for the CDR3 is TGTGCCAGCAGTAAGGGAGCGGGAGGGCCGTACAATGAGCAGTTCTTC. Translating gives CASSKGAGGPYNEQFF.

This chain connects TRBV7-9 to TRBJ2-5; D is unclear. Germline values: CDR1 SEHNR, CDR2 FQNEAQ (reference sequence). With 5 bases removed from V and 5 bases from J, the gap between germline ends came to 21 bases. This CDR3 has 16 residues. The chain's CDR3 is CASSAQAKSRIETQYF. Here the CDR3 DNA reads TGTGCCAGCAGCGCCCAAGCAAAGAGTCGGATCGAGACCCAGTACTTC.

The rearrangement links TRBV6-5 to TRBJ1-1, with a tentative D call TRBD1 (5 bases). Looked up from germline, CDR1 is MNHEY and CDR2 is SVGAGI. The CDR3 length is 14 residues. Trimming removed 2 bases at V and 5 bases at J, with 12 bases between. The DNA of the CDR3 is TGTGCCAGCAGTTACACGGGGGGGGAAACTGAAGCTTTCTTT. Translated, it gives CASSYTGGETEAFF.

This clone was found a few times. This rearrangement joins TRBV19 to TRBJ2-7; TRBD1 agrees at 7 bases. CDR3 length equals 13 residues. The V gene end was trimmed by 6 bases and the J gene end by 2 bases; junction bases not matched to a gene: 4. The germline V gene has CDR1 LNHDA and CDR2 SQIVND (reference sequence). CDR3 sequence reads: CASSRDRAYEQYF. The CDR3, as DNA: TGTGCCAGTAGCCGGGACAGAGCCTACGAGCAGTACTTC.

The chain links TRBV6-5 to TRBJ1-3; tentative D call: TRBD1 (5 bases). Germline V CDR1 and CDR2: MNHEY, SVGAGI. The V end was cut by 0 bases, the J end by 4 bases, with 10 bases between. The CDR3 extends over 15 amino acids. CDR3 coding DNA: TGTGCCAGCAGTTACTCGTCCAGGGCCGGAAACACCATATATTTT. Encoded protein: CASSYSSRAGNTIYF.

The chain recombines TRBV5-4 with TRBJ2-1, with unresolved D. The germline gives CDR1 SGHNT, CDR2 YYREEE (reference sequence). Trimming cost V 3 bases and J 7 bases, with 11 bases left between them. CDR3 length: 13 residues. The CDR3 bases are TGTGCCAGCAGCTCAGGAGACATGAATGAGCAGTTCTTC. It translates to CASSSGDMNEQFF.

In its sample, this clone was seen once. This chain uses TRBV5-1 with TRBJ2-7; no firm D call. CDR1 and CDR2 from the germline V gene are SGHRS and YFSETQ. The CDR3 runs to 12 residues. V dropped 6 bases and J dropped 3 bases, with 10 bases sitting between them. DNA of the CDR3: TGCGCCAGCACCGTAAATGGCTACGAGCAGTACTTC. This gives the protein CASTVNGYEQYF.

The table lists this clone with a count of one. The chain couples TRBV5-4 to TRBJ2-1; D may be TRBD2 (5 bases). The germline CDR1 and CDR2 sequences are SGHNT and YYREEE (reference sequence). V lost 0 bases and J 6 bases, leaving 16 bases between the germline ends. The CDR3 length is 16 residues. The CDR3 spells CASSLGGSRDLNEQFF. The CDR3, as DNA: TGTGCCAGCAGCTTGGGAGGGTCCCGGGATCTCAATGAGCAGTTCTTC.

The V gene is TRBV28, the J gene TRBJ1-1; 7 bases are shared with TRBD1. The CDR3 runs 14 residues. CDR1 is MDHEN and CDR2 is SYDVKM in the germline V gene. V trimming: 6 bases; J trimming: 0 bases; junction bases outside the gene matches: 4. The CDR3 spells CASSAGGVNTEAFF. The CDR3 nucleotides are TGTGCCAGCAGCGCAGGGGGGGTGAACACTGAAGCTTTCTTT. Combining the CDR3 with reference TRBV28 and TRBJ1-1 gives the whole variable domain DVKVTQSSRYLVKRTGEKVFLECVQDMDHENMFWYRQDPGLGLRLIYFSYDVKMKEKGDIPEGYSVSREKKERFSLILESASTNQTSMYLCASSAGGVNTEAFFGQGTRLTVV.

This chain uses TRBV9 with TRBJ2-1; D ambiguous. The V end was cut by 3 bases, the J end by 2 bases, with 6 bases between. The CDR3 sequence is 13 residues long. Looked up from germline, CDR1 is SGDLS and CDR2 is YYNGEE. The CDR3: CASSAQTYNEQFF. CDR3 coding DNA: TGTGCCAGCAGCGCCCAAACCTACAATGAGCAGTTCTTC.

This CDR3 is CASGVQGWGPYEQYF. CDR3 nucleotides: TGTGCCAGCGGGGTACAGGGTTGGGGTCCCTACGAGCAGTACTTC. The V call is TRBV11-2, the J call TRBJ2-5, with a tentative D call TRBD1 (6 bases). Near its end, the DNA agrees better with TRBJ2-7, so the J call may be wrong. CDR1 is SGHAT, CDR2 FQNNGV, per germline. CDR3 length: 15 amino acids.

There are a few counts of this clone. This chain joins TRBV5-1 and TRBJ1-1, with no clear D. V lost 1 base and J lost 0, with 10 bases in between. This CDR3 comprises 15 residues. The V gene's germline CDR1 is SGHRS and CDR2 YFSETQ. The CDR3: CASSLFSGMNTEAFF. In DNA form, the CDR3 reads TGCGCCAGCAGCTTGTTTTCGGGGATGAACACTGAAGCTTTCTTT.